What follows are 13 T cell receptor beta chains derived from one specimen sequenced in a study of T-cell reconstitution after alpha-beta-depleted transplantation in children. Researchers prepared the TCRbeta library using unique molecular identifiers, the study reports. TCRdb passed the PCR reads through MiXCR, listing each CDR3 protein once. Of 440,000 or so distinct CDR3 sequences listed, approximately 11% were seen once; the top ten hold 4.5% to 7%. The source was PBMCs from the stem cell graft donor, collected from the stem cell graft. Receptors originate from a human donor who donated a stem cell graft to a child with acute myeloid leukemia.

This clonotype has ten or more counts. This chain joins TRBV28 and TRBJ1-4; D is ambiguous. Trimming took 2 bases from V and 8 from J, leaving 6 bases between them. Germline CDR1 reads MDHEN; CDR2 reads SYDVKM. The CDR3 is made up of 12 amino acids. CDR3 in amino acids: CASSLDSEKLFF. The CDR3, as DNA: TGTGCCAGCAGTTTAGATAGCGAAAAACTGTTTTTT.

The rearrangement links TRBV11-3 to TRBJ2-1, with D maybe TRBD2 (6 bases). The V gene's germline CDR1 is SGHNT and CDR2 YENEEA. This CDR3 comprises 16 residues. Trimming took 5 bases from V and 7 from J, leaving 21 bases between them. The CDR3 loop reads CASSPWAGSEMNEQFF. The CDR3 DNA reads as TGTGCCAGCAGCCCGTGGGCGGGAAGTGAGATGAATGAGCAGTTCTTC.

The CDR3 DNA reads TGTGCCAGCAGCACAGCGGGAGTGACCTACGAGCAGTACTTC. As protein: CASSTAGVTYEQYF. This chain joins TRBV13 and TRBJ2-7; 8 positions match TRBD2. The germline V gene encodes CDR1 PRHDT and CDR2 FYEKMQ (reference sequence). The CDR3 is made up of 14 amino acids. V dropped 5 bases and J dropped 2; count of bases not matched to a gene: 5.

This clonotype showed up just a few times. This CDR3 reads CASSLDIGLAGSNEQFF. In nucleotides, the CDR3 is TGTGCCAGCAGCTTGGATATCGGTCTAGCGGGGTCGAATGAGCAGTTCTTC. The chain has TRBV5-6 and TRBJ2-1, with TRBD2 identical over 9 bases. Germline CDR1 is SGHDT and CDR2 is YYEEEE. V lost 0 bases to trimming and J lost 7 bases; unmatched junction nucleotides: 11. CDR3 length equals 17 residues.

The sample holds many counts of this clonotype. This sequence joins TRBV29-1 and TRBJ1-3; D uncertain. Germline loops: CDR1 SQVTM, CDR2 ANQGSEA. With 5 bases removed from V and 7 bases from J, the gap between germline ends came to 12 bases. The CDR3 has 12 amino acids. CDR3 nucleotide sequence: TGCAGCGTTTTGGAGGGTTGGAACACCATATATTTT. It specifies CSVLEGWNTIYF.

This clonotype has only a few counts. The genes are TRBV27 and TRBJ2-7; maybe TRBD1 (6 bases). Per the germline V gene, CDR1 is MNHEY and CDR2 is SMNVEV (reference sequence). Trimming pared 4 bases from V and 0 bases from J, leaving 10 bases between. The CDR3 spans 14 residues. The CDR3 DNA sequence: TGTGCCAGCAGTTCCCCAGGGGACTCCTACGAGCAGTACTTC. It yields the protein CASSSPGDSYEQYF.

The gene calls are TRBV7-2 and TRBJ2-5; 9 bases agree with TRBD2. The V and J ends lost 6 bases and 4 bases, in that order; junction bases with no gene match: 3. CDR3 length: 13 residues. Germline V gene sequence: CDR1 SGHTA, CDR2 FQGNSA. CDR3: CASRRGGLETQYF. CDR3 nucleotide sequence: TGTGCCAGCAGGCGGGGGGGCTTAGAGACCCAGTACTTC.

There are many counts of this clonotype. The V and J genes are TRBV5-8 and TRBJ2-2; D possibly matches TRBD1 or TRBD2 (5 bases each). V gave up 4 bases and J gave up 4 bases, with 17 bases separating them. CDR3 length equals 16 residues. Germline lookup yields CDR1 SGHTS and CDR2 YDEGEE. The CDR3 reads CASSVIGASGTGELFF. The DNA of the CDR3 is TGTGCCAGCAGCGTTATCGGGGCCAGCGGCACCGGGGAGCTGTTTTTT. Supplemented by reference TRBV5-8 and TRBJ2-2, the full variable domain reads EAGVTQSPTHLIKTRGQQATLRCSPISGHTSVYWYQQALGLGLQFLLWYDEGEERNRGNFPPRFSGRQFPNYSSELNVNALELEDSALYLCASSVIGASGTGELFFGEGSRLTVL.

V and J are TRBV2 and TRBJ2-5; 8 bases fit TRBD1. This CDR3 is built from 15 residues. The V segment lost 3 bases and the J segment 5 bases; nucleotides outside the gene matches: 8. CDR1 SNHLY and CDR2 FYNNEI come from the germline V gene. CDR3 nucleotide sequence: TGTGCCAGCAGTGAGACAGGGGTATTGCGTGAGACCCAGTACTTC. Translating gives CASSETGVLRETQYF.

This clonotype was picked up a small number of times. J is TRBJ2-1 and V is TRBV10-2, with D perhaps assigned TRBD1 or TRBD2 (6 bases each). Deletions cut 6 bases from V and 4 bases from J, with 13 bases between. Germline lookup yields CDR1 WSHSY and CDR2 SAAADI. The CDR3 is 14 amino acids. For the CDR3, the DNA is TGCGCCAGCAGAACAGGGACTGATTACAATGAGCAGTTCTTC. Translation: CASRTGTDYNEQFF.

The V gene is TRBV6-5, the J gene TRBJ1-1; 11 bases fit TRBD1. Germline CDR1 is MNHEY and CDR2 is SVGAGI. J lost 4 bases, V lost 6 bases, and 7 bases had no gene match. This CDR3 is 15 amino acids long. CDR3 in DNA: TGTGCCAGCAGCCGGACCGGGACAGGGGGCACTGAAGCTTTCTTT. This translates into CASSRTGTGGTEAFF.

CDR3 sequence: CSVRTSGPFSYEQYF. DNA for the CDR3: TGCAGCGTCCGGACTAGCGGGCCATTCTCCTACGAGCAGTACTTC. V is TRBV29-1 and J is TRBJ2-7; 11 bases map to TRBD2. The germline gives CDR1 SQVTM, CDR2 ANQGSEA. This CDR3 is 15 amino acids long. J lost 0 bases, V lost 6 bases, and 7 bases had no gene match.

This clonotype has more than one count but fewer than ten. V is TRBV29-1 and J is TRBJ2-2; TRBD2 aligns across 8 bases. With 6 bases clipped from V and 4 bases from J, the junction kept 7 bases outside the gene matches. The CDR3 loop spans 14 amino acids. Germline V lookup: CDR1 SQVTM, CDR2 ANQGSEA. CDR3 residues: CSVRSGRGTGELFF. Written as DNA, the CDR3 is TGCAGCGTCAGAAGCGGGAGAGGCACCGGGGAGCTGTTTTTT.